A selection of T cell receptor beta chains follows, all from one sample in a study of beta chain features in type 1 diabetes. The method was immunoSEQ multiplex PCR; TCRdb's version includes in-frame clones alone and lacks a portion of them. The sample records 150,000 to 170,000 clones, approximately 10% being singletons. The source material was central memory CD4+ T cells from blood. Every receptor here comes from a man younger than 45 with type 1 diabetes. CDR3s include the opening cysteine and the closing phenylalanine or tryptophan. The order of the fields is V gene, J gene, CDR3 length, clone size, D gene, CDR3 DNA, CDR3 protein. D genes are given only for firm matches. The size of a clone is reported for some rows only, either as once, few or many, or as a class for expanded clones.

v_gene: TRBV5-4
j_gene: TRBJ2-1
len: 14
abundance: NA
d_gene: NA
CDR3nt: TGTGCCAGCAGCTTGGTCGGGTCCTACAATGAGCAGTTCTTC
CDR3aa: CASSLVGSYNEQFF

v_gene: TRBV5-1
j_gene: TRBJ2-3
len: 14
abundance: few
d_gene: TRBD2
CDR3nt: TGCGCCAGCAGCTTGACTAGCGGCACAGATACGCAGTATTTT
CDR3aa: CASSLTSGTDTQYF

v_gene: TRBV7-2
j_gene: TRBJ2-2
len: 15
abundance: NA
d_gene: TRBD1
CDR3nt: TGTGCCAGCAGCCGTGACAGGGGTCGGACCGGGGAGCTGTTTTTT
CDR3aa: CASSRDRGRTGELFF

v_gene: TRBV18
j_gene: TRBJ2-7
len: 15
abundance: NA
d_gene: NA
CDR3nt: TGTGCCAGCTCACCGCGACTCCGGAGCTCCTACGAGCAGTACTTC
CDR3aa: CASSPRLRSSYEQYF

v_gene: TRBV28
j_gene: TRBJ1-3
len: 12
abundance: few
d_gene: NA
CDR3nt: TGTGCCAGCAGCGCCCGGGGAAACACCATATATTTT
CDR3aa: CASSARGNTIYF

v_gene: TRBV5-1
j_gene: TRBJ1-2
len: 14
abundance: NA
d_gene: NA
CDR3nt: TGCGCCAGCAGCTTGGACGATGGACTTTATGGCTACACCTTC
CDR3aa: CASSLDDGLYGYTF

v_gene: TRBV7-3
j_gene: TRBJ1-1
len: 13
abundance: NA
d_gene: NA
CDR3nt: TGTGCCAGCAGTTTCACACGGAACACTGAAGCTTTCTTT
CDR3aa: CASSFTRNTEAFF

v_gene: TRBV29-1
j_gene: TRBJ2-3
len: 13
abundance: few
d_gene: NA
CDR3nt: TGCAGCGTTGTCCGACTAGGCGCAGATACGCAGTATTTT
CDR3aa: CSVVRLGADTQYF

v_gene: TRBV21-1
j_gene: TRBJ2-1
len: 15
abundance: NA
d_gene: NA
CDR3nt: TGTGCCAGCAGCAGAGGGGAGGGCCCAATCACTGAGCAGTTCTTC
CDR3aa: CASSRGEGPITEQFF

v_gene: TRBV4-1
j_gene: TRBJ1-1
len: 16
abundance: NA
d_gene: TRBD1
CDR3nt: TGCGCCAGCAGCCAGACTGGCGCGGGACAGGGCACTGAAGCTTTCTTT
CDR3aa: CASSQTGAGQGTEAFF

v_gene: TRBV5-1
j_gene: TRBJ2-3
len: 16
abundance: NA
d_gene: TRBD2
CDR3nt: TGCGCCAGCAGCCGTGGACTAGCGGGAGAGGTAGATACGCAGTATTTT
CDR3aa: CASSRGLAGEVDTQYF

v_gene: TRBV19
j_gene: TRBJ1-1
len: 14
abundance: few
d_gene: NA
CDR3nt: TGTGCCAGTAGAATAACCTACAGGGACACTGAAGCTTTCTTT
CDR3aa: CASRITYRDTEAFF

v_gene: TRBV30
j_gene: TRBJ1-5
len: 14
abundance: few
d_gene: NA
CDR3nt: TGTGCCTGGAGTACAGGGAATAGCAATCAGCCCCAGCATTTT
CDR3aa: CAWSTGNSNQPQHF

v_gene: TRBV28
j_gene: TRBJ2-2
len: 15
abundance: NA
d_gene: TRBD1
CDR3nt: TGTGCCAGCACCCTTAGACAGGGCAACACCGGGGAGCTGTTTTTT
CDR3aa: CASTLRQGNTGELFF

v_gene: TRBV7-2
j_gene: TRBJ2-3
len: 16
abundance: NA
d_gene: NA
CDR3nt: TGTGCCAGCAGCCCAAGGGCTAGCCAAGGCACAGATACGCAGTATTTT
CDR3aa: CASSPRASQGTDTQYF

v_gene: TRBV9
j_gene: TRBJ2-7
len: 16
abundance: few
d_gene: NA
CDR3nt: TGTGCCAGCAGCGTAGCAACGGGAGAAGCCCCCTACGAGCAGTACTTC
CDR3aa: CASSVATGEAPYEQYF

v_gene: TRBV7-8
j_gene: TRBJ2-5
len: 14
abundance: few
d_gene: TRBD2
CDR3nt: TGTGCCAGCAGCTTAGAAGCTAGCGGGAGGGGGAGGTACTTC
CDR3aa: CASSLEASGRGRYF

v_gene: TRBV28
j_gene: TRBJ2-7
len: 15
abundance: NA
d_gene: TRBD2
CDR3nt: TGTGCCAGCAGCCCCCCGGGCGGGAGGAGCTACGAGCAGTACTTC
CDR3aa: CASSPPGGRSYEQYF

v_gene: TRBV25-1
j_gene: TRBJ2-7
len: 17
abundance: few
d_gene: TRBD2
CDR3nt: TGTGCCAGCAGTGACTACGGGAGGGGACGGAGCTCCTACGAGCAGTACTTC
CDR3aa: CASSDYGRGRSSYEQYF

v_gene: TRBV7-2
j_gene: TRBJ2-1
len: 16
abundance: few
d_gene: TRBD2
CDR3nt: TGTGCCAGCAGCAGAACCCTAGCGGGAAATGGCAATGAGCAGTTCTTC
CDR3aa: CASSRTLAGNGNEQFF

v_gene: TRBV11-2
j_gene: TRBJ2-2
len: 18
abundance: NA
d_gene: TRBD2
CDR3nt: TGTGCCAGCAGCTTAGTCATGGCTAGCGGGGAATACACCGGGGAGCTGTTTTTT
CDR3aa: CASSLVMASGEYTGELFF

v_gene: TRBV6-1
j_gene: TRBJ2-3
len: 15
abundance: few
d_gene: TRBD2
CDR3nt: TGTGCCAGCAGTGCCGGGCTAGCGGCGTTAGATACGCAGTATTTT
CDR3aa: CASSAGLAALDTQYF

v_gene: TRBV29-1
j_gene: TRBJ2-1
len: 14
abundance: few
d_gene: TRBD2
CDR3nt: TGCAGCGTTGTGACTAGCGGGAGGGTAAATGAGCAGTTCTTC
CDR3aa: CSVVTSGRVNEQFF

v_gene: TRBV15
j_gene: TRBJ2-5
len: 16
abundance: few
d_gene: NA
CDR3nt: TGTGCCACCAGCAGAGATGTCCCAGGGAACCAAGAGACCCAGTACTTC
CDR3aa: CATSRDVPGNQETQYF

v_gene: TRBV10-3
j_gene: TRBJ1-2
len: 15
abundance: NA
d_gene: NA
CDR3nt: TGTGCCATCAGTGAGTCGGGCAGAGAGACCTATGGCTACACCTTC
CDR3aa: CAISESGRETYGYTF

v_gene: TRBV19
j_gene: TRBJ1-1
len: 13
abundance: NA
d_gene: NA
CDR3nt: TGTGCCAGTAGTGCAGGGGTTGTCGCTGAAGCTTTCTTT
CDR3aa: CASSAGVVAEAFF

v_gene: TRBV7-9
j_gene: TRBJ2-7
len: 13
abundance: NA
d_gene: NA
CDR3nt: TGTGCCAGCAGCTTTGAATGGGACAACGAGCAGTACTTC
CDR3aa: CASSFEWDNEQYF

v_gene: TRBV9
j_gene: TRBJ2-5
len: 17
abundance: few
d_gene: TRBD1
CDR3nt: TGTGCCAGCAGCAACTCACCAGGGGGTATGGGACAAGAGACCCAGTACTTC
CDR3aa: CASSNSPGGMGQETQYF

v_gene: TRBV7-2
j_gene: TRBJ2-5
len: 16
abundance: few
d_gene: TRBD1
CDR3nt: TGTGCCAGCAGTATAGACATCGGGACAGGGCGAGAGACCCAGTACTTC
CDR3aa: CASSIDIGTGRETQYF

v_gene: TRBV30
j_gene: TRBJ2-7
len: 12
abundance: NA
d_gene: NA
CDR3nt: TGTGCCTGGAGTGTATTGAGGTACGAGCAGTACTTC
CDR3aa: CAWSVLRYEQYF

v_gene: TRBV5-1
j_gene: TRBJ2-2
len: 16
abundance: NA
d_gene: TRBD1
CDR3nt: TGCGCCAGCAACCCTTACACCGGGACAGACACCGGGGAGCTGTTTTTT
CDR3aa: CASNPYTGTDTGELFF

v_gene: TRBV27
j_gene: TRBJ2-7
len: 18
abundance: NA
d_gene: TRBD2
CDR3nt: TGTGCCAGCAGTTTACGACATAAAACTAGCGGTGACTCCTACGAGCAGTACTTC
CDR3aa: CASSLRHKTSGDSYEQYF

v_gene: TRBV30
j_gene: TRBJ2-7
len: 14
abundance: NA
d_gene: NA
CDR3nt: TGTGCCTGGAGAGCTTCTAGCCGGGTAAACGAGCAGTACTTC
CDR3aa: CAWRASSRVNEQYF

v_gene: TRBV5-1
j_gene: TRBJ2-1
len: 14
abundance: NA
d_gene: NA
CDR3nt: TGCGCCAGCAGCCCGGTGGAGGCCCTCAATGAGCAGTTCTTC
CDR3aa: CASSPVEALNEQFF

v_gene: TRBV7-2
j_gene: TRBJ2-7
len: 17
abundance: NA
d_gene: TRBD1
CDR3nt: TGTGCCAGCAGCTTAGGAAGGGGGCAGGGCCTCTCCTACGAGCAGTACTTC
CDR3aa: CASSLGRGQGLSYEQYF

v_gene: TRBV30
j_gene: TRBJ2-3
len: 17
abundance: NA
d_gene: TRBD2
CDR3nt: TGTGCCTGGAGCCCCTTTGGACTAGCGGGAGGCACAGATACGCAGTATTTT
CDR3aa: CAWSPFGLAGGTDTQYF

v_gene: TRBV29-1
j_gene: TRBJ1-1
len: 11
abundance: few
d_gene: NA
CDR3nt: TGCAGCGTGGTCGGAGAGACTGAAGCTTTCTTT
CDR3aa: CSVVGETEAFF

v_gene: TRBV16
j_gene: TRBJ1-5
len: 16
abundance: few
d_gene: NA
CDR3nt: TGTGCCAGCAGCCAATTCCTTACGGGGAACAATCAGCCCCAGCATTTT
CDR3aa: CASSQFLTGNNQPQHF

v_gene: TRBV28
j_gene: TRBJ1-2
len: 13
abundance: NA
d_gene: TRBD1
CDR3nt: TGTGCCAGTAGGGACAGTACTAACTATGGCTACACCTTC
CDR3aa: CASRDSTNYGYTF

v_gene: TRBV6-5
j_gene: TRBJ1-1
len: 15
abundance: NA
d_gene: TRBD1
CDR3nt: TGTGCCAGCAGTTACTCGCGGACAGGAGACACTGAAGCTTTCTTT
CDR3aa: CASSYSRTGDTEAFF

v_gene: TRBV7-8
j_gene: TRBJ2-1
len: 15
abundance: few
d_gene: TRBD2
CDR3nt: TGTGCCAGCAGCTTACGGACTAGCGGATACAATGAGCAGTTCTTC
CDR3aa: CASSLRTSGYNEQFF

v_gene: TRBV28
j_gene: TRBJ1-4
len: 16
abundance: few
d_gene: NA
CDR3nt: TGTGCCAGCAGTTTATTGGGCGAAACAGAAAATGAAAAACTGTTTTTT
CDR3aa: CASSLLGETENEKLFF